This T cell receptor (beta chain) was recovered during a study of cytomegalovirus exposure and HLA in healthy donors (dated by TCRdb to the late 2010s). For the wider study: An earlier analysis of several hundred of the donors reported about 290 Gb of sequence data and around 120 million unique TCR beta sequences from approximately 180 million T cells. An early release covering approximately 600 HLA-typed donors comprised 300 to 350 gigabases of sequencing data and 85 million or so unique TCR sequences. Of the roughly 400 genotyped donors, roughly 85% fell in the genetic ancestry cluster associated with self-reported Caucasian donors. The study was designed to test whether signatures of past pathogen exposure could be identified by cataloging public T cell receptors. Using immunosequencing, the study profiled T cell repertoires from 500 to 800 subjects and related those repertoires to cytomegalovirus serostatus. Besides the first cohort of approximately 670 subjects, a separate validation cohort made up of over a hundred different subjects was used. To predict cytomegalovirus infection status, the study brought together high-throughput TCR immunosequencing, statistical association of individual TCRs with disease status, and machine learning. In a later analysis, previously published TCR beta repertoires from 666 donors were re-analyzed and high-resolution HLA genotyping was added so that TCR occurrence patterns could be studied. Rather than drawing on any new phenotypic data, the later analysis identified candidate immune exposures from TCR beta sequences and the way those sequences occurred across donors. To decide whether each TCR beta V gene segment behaved as functional or pseudogenic, an earlier analysis of some 580 of the donors relied on high-throughput TCR beta sequencing. Donor age, sex, ethnicity and CMV serostatus were compiled together with the repertoire data. A later genetic analysis took genome-wide SNP genotypes for about 55% of the roughly 700 donors and used that subset as a discovery cohort. All discovery cohort repertoires had been generated on a single sequencing platform. Both class I and class II loci were covered by HLA typing, at four-digit resolution. Typing coverage differed by locus: A, B, C, DRB1 and DQB1 were typed in about 620-630 donors, DQA1 in 522, DPA1 in around 600, and DPB1 in roughly 450. Four or five DR-DQ haplotypes were handled as single units for association and clustering because linkage in the cohort was strong. On average, roughly 240,000 unique TCR beta nucleotide sequences were sequenced per donor among 398 genotyped donors of the cohort, with 15% to 20% of those sequences being non-productive.

The full study reports these points: In an earlier analysis of 500 to 650 of the donors, most TCR beta V segments appeared in productive rearrangements about 90% or about 30% of the time, broadly matching IMGT annotations. Because the 87-base-pair reads could not distinguish some IMGT-functional V segments, including TRBV6-2 and TRBV6-3, those segments were excluded. A later analysis found that HLA-associated TCR beta chains were more clonally expanded and had lower generation probabilities than equally common non-associated chains. Most TCR sequences were observed very rarely across donors, whereas some public TCRs were present in many individuals. Several of the top co-occurrence clusters appeared to be linked to parvovirus B19, influenza, CMV and Epstein-Barr virus, according to a later analysis. The classifier was reported to diagnose cytomegalovirus status with high specificity and sensitivity in both the original cohort and the validation cohort. In vitro tests confirmed that a few of the cytomegalovirus-associated TCR beta chains recognize cytomegalovirus antigens. Because HLA typing was missing for some donors at each locus, association tests included only the typed subset. In a later analysis, most CMV-associated TCR beta chains were found to appear HLA-restricted, with HLA associations seemingly driven largely by CMV exposure. When HLA alleles, especially DR and DQ, strongly co-occurred, attributing TCR associations to individual alleles was difficult. Because counts were too low, roughly 18 rarely observed V segments, including chromosome 9 orphons, were left out of the earlier analysis of about 620 of the donors. Correlated functional status among segregating V segments might be attributable to linkage disequilibrium, but an unknown experimental factor could not be ruled out. In a later genetic analysis, fewer N-insertions in productive TCRs were reported among donors in an Asian-associated ancestry cluster than the roughly 700-donor mean. An association between a missense DCLRE1C variant and V-gene and J-gene trimming of TCR beta chains was found in a later genetic analysis and replicated in an independent cohort. According to a later analysis, TCR association rates differed among HLA loci, with DRB1 alleles showing the most associated TCRs and HLA-C alleles showing the fewest. The study listed 150 to 200 TCR beta chains as associated with cytomegalovirus. According to the authors, the approach could potentially be generalized to other disease states and immunological phenotypes. A cluster of highly shared sequence variants was judged likely to represent a technical artifact of the sequencing pipeline. A further reported finding was that TCR beta sequences accurately predicted the HLA-A and HLA-B alleles for most subjects in the first cohort. In this cohort, only TCR beta chains were sequenced, and detectable features were limited by the absence of alpha or paired-chain data. Roughly uniform sequencing depth across donors was assumed in presence/absence analyses, although this assumption may not hold. A later analysis associated 15,000 to 20,000 TCR beta sequences with specific HLA alleles at a false discovery rate of 0.05. CMV serostatus was the only immune exposure information available for the cohort.

In total, 500 to 700 healthy bone marrow donors made up the cohort. All cohort members were sampled while nominally healthy, although unrecorded immune exposures were likely present. The donor tested CMV seronegative, placing the donor among the 350 to 400 seronegative members of the cohort. A peripheral blood sample was provided by each donor, and peripheral blood mononuclear cells were used for TCR beta sequencing. Genomic DNA extraction from the blood cell samples was performed with the Qiagen DNeasy Blood Extraction Kit. The library came from the immunoSEQ multiplex PCR assay. For the multiplex PCR, a mixture combining 60 forward primers for TCR Vbeta segments and 13 reverse primers for TCR Jbeta segments was used. The CDR3 region of rearranged TCR beta genes was amplified from genomic DNA with a multiplex PCR assay. Amplified TCR beta libraries were sequenced as 87-base-pair reads on the Illumina HiSeq System. As for the authors' bioinformatics: In a later analysis, roughly 80 million unique TCR beta chains were counted across the roughly 670 repertoires, and roughly 9.9 million of these chains were shared by at least two donors. Raw reads were error-corrected and collapsed into unique sequences with a nearest-neighbor algorithm that merged closely related sequences to remove PCR and sequencing errors. CDR3 sequences were aligned to IMGT reference sequences to assign V, D and J gene segments. For a sequence to be retained, a match of at least six nucleotides was required to both a V gene segment and a J gene segment. Rearrangements were classified as productive when the CDR3 lacked stop codons and remained in frame with V and J, and all other rearrangements were classified as non-productive. Following IMGT convention, CDR3 was defined as the stretch from the second conserved V-encoded cysteine up to the conserved J-encoded phenylalanine. The earlier analysis of 500 to 650 of the donors excluded any sequence lacking an unambiguous match to a single V gene segment. In an earlier analysis of approximately 560 of the donors, a V segment was called functional when productive rearrangements were above 56.7%, and segregating when the standard deviation between donors exceeded 5%. A statistical classification framework was developed to diagnose cytomegalovirus status using the catalog of TCR beta chain sequences. In a later analysis, V and J genes were assigned by comparing TCR nucleotide sequences against IMGT/GENE-DB human TR gene sequences. Using the TCRdist pipeline, a later analysis assigned CDR3 sequences along with most-parsimonious VDJ recombination scenarios. A later analysis defined each TCR beta chain by its CDR3 amino acid sequence plus V-gene family, and excluded reads lacking a unique V-gene family. As a way to deal with suspected cross-contamination and a sequencing artifact, a later analysis dropped 500 to 700 nucleotide sequences that were highly shared and had low generation probability. A later analysis calculated a clonal expansion index for each public chain from normalized within-repertoire ranks of inferred template counts. In a later analysis, generation probabilities were computed with a VDJ recombination model fitted to out-of-frame rearrangements, and the resulting probabilities were checked against IGoR. In a later analysis, hypergeometric tests were used to score TCR-TCR, TCR-HLA and TCR-CMV co-occurrence, with a repertoire-size bias correction applied to TCR pairs. A later analysis estimated false discovery rates by permuting HLA or CMV assignments 20 times. In a later analysis, co-occurring TCRs were grouped with DBSCAN, and TCRdist sequence similarity was added when clustering was performed within HLA-allele-positive subsets. For co-occurrence clustering, repertoires with fewer than 30,000 or more than 120,000 public chains were excluded, along with 5 or 6 repertoires with anomalous nucleotide sharing. What TCRdb holds here is the immuneACCESS table cut down to in-frame rearrangements. Part of the clones is not present; checked against another copy, under half of the missing clones reflect an unresolved V gene, and the others are unexplained. V and J calls plus clone size are reproduced from that table; the DNA served to infer D and trimming. For this sample there are about 60,000 clones; around 73% appear just once. Around 5.4% of the sample is held by the ten biggest clonotypes.

From its cysteine to its phenylalanine, the CDR3 spans 17 amino acids. Left in the record is the CDR3 DNA by itself, 51 bases read in frame from the first base. This clone was recorded a few times. This receptor's antigen is unknown. Base quality data are lacking; no much larger clone is found one base away. This receptor was obtained from a man aged 50-60 years in good health and CMV-seronegative. The sequenced material came from PBMCs. The sequence is built from TRBV21-1 and TRBJ2-3; TRBD1 is the table's D call and was not checked against the DNA. TRBV21-1 is a known pseudogene. The DNA sequence is given as TGTGCCAGCAGCAAAGGAAGGACGAGGGGGTGGACAGATACGCAGTATTTT. This codes for CASSKGRTRGWTDTQYF.